This T cell receptor beta chain was identified in a study of cytomegalovirus exposure and HLA in healthy donors. Broader study findings: Presence/absence analyses assumed roughly uniform sequencing depth across donors, which may not hold.

The CDR3 spans 13 residues. Between the trimmed V and J ends, which lost 6 bases and 0 bases, there was a span of 8 bases. Germline V gene sequence: CDR1 MNHNY, CDR2 SVGAGI (reference sequence). The primer mix had 60 Vbeta and 13 Jbeta primers. Only in-frame clones appear in the TCRdb table, and some are missing; sequencing was by immunoSEQ multiplex PCR. The table includes about 150,000 clones, approximately 80% detected once. Turning to this clone: Its antigen remains unknown.

This receptor was identified in a woman between 40 and 50 years old in good health and CMV-seronegative. Source material: PBMCs. The V gene is TRBV6-6, the J gene TRBJ1-2; weak D call: TRBD1 (5 bases). For the CDR3, the DNA is TGTGCCAGCAGAGCGACAGCTAACTATGGCTACACCTTC. Protein: CASRATANYGYTF.